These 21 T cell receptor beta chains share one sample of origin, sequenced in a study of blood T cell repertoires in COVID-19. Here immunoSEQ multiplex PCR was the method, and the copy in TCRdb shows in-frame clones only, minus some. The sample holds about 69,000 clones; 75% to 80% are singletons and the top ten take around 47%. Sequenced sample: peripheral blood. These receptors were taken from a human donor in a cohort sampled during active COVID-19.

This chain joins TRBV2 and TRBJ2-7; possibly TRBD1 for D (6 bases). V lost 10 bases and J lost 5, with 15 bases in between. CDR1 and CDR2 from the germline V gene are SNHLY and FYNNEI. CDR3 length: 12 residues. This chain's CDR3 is CATQDSPNEQYF. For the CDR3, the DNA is TGTGCCACCCAGGACAGTCCAAACGAGCAGTACTTC.

CDR3 in amino acids: CASSIWAARGTNQPQHF. CDR3 nucleotide sequence: TGTGCCAGTAGTATTTGGGCGGCCAGGGGGACGAATCAGCCCCAGCATTTT. The J gene is TRBJ1-5, the V gene TRBV19; TRBD1 aligns across 7 bases. J gave up 4 bases and V 3 bases, and 12 bases lay outside the gene matches. The CDR3 is 17 residues long. The germline V gene encodes CDR1 LNHDA and CDR2 SQIVND (reference sequence).

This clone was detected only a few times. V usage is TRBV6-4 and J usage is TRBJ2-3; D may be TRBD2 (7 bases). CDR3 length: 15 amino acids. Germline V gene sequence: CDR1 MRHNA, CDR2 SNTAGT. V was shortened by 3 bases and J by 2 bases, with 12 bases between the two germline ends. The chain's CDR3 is CASSEEGGTTDTQYF. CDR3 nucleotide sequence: TGTGCCAGCAGTGAGGAGGGGGGGACCACAGATACGCAGTATTTT.

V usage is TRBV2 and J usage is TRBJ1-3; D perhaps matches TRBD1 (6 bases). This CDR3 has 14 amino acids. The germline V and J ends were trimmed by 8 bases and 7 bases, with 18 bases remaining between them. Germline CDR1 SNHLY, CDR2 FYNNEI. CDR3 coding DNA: TGTGCCAGCGGGGGCTTCGCTACCGGGAACACCATATATTTT. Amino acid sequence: CASGGFATGNTIYF. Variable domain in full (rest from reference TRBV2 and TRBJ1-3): EPEVTQTPSHQVTQMGQEVILRCVPISNHLYFYWYRQILGQKVEFLVSFYNNEISEKSEIFDDQFSVERPDGSNFTLKIRSTKLEDSAMYFCASGGFATGNTIYFGEGSWLTVV.

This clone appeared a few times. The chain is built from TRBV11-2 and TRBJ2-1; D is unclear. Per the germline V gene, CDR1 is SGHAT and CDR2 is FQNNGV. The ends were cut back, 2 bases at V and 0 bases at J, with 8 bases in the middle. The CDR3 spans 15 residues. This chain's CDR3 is CASSLFASSYNEQFF. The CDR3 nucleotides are TGTGCCAGCAGCTTATTCGCGAGCTCCTACAATGAGCAGTTCTTC.

CDR3 protein: CASSQLTGGANYGYTF. DNA for the CDR3: TGCGCCAGCAGTCAGTTGACAGGGGGCGCAAACTATGGCTACACCTTC. This chain links TRBV23-1 with TRBJ1-2; TRBD1 agrees at 10 bases. TRBV23-1 is given ORF status, its function remaining uncertain. The CDR3 has 16 amino acids. Unmatched junction bases numbered 6, after V lost 3 bases and J lost 2 bases.

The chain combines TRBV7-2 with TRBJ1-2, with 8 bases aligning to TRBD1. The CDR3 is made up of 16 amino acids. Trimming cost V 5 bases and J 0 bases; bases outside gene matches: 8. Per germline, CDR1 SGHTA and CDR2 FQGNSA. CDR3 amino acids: CASSTPRDRPNYGYTF. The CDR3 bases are TGTGCCAGCAGCACCCCCCGGGACAGGCCTAACTATGGCTACACCTTC.

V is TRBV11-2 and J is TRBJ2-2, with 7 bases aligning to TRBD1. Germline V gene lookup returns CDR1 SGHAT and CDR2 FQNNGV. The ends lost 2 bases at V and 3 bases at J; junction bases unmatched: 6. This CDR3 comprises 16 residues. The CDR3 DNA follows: TGTGCCAGCAGCTTAAAACAGGGGCTCTACACCGGGGAGCTGTTTTTT. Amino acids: CASSLKQGLYTGELFF. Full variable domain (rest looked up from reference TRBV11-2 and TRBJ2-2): EAGVAQSPRYKIIEKRQSVAFWCNPISGHATLYWYQQILGQGPKLLIQFQNNGVVDDSQLPKDRFSAERLKGVDSTLKIQPAKLEDSAVYLCASSLKQGLYTGELFFGEGSRLTVL.

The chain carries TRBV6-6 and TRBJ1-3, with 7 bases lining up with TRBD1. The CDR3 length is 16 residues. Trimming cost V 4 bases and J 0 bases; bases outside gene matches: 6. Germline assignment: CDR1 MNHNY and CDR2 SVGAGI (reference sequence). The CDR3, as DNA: TGTGCCAGCAGTTGGGGGGACAGAAGCTCTGGAAACACCATATATTTT. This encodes CASSWGDRSSGNTIYF.

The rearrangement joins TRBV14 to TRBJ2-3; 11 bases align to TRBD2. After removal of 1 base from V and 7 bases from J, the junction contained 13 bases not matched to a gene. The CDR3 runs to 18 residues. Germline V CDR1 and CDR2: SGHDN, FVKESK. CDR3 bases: TGTGCCAGCAGCCAAGTAATCGGGGGAACTAGCGGGGGCAATACGCAGTATTTT. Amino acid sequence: CASSQVIGGTSGGNTQYF.

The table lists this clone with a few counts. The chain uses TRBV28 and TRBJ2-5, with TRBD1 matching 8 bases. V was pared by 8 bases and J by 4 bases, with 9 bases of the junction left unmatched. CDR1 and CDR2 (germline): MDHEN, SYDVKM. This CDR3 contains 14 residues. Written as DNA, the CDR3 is TGTGCCAGCTCACGGGGCAGGGGGCTAGAGACCCAGTACTTC. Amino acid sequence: CASSRGRGLETQYF. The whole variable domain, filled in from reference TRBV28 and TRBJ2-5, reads DVKVTQSSRYLVKRTGEKVFLECVQDMDHENMFWYRQDPGLGLRLIYFSYDVKMKEKGDIPEGYSVSREKKERFSLILESASTNQTSMYLCASSRGRGLETQYFGPGTRLLVL.

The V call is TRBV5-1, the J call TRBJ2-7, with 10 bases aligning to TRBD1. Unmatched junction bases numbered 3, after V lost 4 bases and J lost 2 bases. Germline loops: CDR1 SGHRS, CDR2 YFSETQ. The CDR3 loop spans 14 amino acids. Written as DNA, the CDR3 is TGCGCCAGCAGCGTGGGGACAGGGGCCTACGAGCAGTACTTC. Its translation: CASSVGTGAYEQYF.

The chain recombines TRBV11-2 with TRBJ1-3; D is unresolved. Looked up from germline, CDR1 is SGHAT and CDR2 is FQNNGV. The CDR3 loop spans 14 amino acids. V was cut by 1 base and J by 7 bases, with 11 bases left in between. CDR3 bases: TGTGCCAGCAGCTTAGTTACGTCGGGGAACACCATATATTTT. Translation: CASSLVTSGNTIYF.

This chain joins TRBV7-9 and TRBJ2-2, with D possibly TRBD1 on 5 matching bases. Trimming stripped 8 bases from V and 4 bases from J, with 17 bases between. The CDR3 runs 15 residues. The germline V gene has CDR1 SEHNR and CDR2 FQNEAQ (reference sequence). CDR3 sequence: CASGLGARSTGELFF. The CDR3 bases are TGTGCCAGCGGGCTAGGGGCTCGGTCCACCGGGGAGCTGTTTTTT.

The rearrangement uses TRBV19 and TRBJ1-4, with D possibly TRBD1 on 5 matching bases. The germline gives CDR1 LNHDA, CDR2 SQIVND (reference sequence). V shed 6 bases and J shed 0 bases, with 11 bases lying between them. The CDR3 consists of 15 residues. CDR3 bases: TGTGCCAGTAGCCCCGGGGGACCAACTAATGAAAAACTGTTTTTT. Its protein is CASSPGGPTNEKLFF.

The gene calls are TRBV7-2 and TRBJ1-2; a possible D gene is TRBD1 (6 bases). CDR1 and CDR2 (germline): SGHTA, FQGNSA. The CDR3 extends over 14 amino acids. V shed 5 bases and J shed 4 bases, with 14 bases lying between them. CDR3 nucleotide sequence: TGTGCCAGCAGCCCCCAGACAGGCTCCTATGGCTACACCTTC. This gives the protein CASSPQTGSYGYTF.

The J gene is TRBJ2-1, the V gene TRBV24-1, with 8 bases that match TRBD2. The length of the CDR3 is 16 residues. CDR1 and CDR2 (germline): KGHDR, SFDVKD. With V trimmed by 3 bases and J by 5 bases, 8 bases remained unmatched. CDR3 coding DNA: TGTGCCACCAGTGATCCGAGCGGGAGTATCAACAATGAGCAGTTCTTC. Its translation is CATSDPSGSINNEQFF.

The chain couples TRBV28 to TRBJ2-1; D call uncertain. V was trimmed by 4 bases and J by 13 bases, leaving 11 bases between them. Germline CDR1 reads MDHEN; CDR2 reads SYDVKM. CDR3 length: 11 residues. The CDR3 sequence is CASSSPQNQFF. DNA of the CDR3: TGTGCCAGCAGTTCTCCACAAAACCAGTTCTTC.

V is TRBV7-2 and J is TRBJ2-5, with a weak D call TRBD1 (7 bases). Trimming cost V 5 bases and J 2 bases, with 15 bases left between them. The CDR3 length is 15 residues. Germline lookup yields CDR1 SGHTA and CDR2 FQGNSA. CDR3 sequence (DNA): TGTGCCAGCAGCCCAACGGAGGGGGCACAAGAGACCCAGTACTTC. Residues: CASSPTEGAQETQYF.

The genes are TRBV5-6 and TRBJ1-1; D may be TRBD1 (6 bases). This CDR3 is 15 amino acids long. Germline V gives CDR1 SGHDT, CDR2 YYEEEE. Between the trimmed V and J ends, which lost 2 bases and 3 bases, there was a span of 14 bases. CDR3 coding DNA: TGTGCCAGCAGCTTAGGCACAGGGTGGCACACTGAAGCTTTCTTT. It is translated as CASSLGTGWHTEAFF.

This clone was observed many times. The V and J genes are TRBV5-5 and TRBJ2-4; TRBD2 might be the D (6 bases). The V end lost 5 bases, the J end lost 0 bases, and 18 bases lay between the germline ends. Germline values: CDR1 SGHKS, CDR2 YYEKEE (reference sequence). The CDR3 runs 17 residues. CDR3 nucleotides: TGTGCCAGCAGTGTTATGGAGGGGCCTATAGCCAAAAACATTCAGTACTTC. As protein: CASSVMEGPIAKNIQYF.